One and the same sample provided the 14 T cell receptor beta chains below, sequenced in a study of blood T cell repertoires in COVID-19. Sequencing used immunoSEQ multiplex PCR; TCRdb keeps in-frame clones, though not all of them. Among roughly 200,000 clones, 75% to 85% were seen once, and the ten largest hold more than 1.5%. Sequenced material: peripheral blood. The source is a human donor in a cohort sampled during active COVID-19.

This clone appeared a few times. This chain links TRBV6-6 with TRBJ2-1; TRBD2 matches at 8 bases. CDR1 is MNHNY and CDR2 is SVGAGI in the germline V gene (reference sequence). Trimming took 7 bases from V and 5 from J; bases not matched to a gene: 7. The CDR3 has 14 amino acids. This CDR3 reads CASNRGTSNNEQFF. CDR3 sequence (DNA): TGTGCCAGCAATAGAGGGACTAGTAACAATGAGCAGTTCTTC.

This clone appeared a single time. The chain employs TRBV10-2 and TRBJ1-1; D not certain. The V end was cut by 6 bases, the J end by 1 base, with 9 bases between. This CDR3 contains 13 residues. Germline V lookup: CDR1 WSHSY, CDR2 SAAADI. The CDR3 protein is CASREGGNTEAFF. For the CDR3, the DNA is TGCGCCAGCAGAGAGGGAGGGAACACTGAAGCTTTCTTT.

This clone has more than one count but fewer than ten. The chain recombines TRBV6-2 or TRBV6-3 with TRBJ2-7, with D perhaps matching TRBD2 (6 bases). The germline V gene has CDR1 MNHEY and CDR2 SVGEGT. V shed 5 bases and J shed 0 bases, with 20 bases lying between them. The length of the CDR3 is 17 residues. CDR3 bases: TGTGCCAGCAGTACCCCGTGGGGGGAGTTGAGCTCCTACGAGCAGTACTTC. As protein: CASSTPWGELSSYEQYF.

This chain joins TRBV6-5 and TRBJ1-2; perhaps TRBD1 as D (6 bases). V was pared by 8 bases and J by 3 bases, with 7 bases between. This CDR3 region has 11 residues. CDR1 is MNHEY and CDR2 is SVGAGI in the germline V gene. The chain's CDR3 is CASGGDYGYTF. The CDR3 DNA follows: TGTGCCAGCGGGGGCGACTATGGCTACACCTTC.

This chain connects TRBV5-4 to TRBJ1-2, with D possibly TRBD1 on 6 matching bases. CDR3 length: 16 residues. Looked up from germline, CDR1 is SGHNT and CDR2 is YYREEE (reference sequence). Trimming removed 4 bases at V and 5 bases at J, with 21 bases between. The CDR3 nucleotides read TGTGCCAGCAGCCCTGGGACCGGACAGATGATATATGGCTACACCTTC. Translating it yields CASSPGTGQMIYGYTF.

This clone was found a few times. CDR3 nucleotide sequence: TGTGCCACCAATAGAGGACAGGGGAATGAAAAACTGTTTTTT. Amino acids: CATNRGQGNEKLFF. The chain uses TRBV19 and TRBJ1-4, with 9 bases matching TRBD1. This CDR3 contains 14 residues. Germline values: CDR1 LNHDA, CDR2 SQIVND (reference sequence). V lost 10 bases and J lost 5; bases outside the gene matches: 8.

The rearrangement links TRBV6-5 to TRBJ2-7; maybe TRBD1 (5 bases). This CDR3 contains 13 residues. V was clipped by 6 bases and J by 0 bases, with 9 bases between them. Germline CDR1 is MNHEY and CDR2 is SVGAGI. CDR3 in DNA: TGTGCCAGCAGCACTGACAGCTCCTACGAGCAGTACTTC. Residues: CASSTDSSYEQYF.

The chain links TRBV4-1 to TRBJ2-3; 8 nucleotides line up with TRBD2. The germline V gene encodes CDR1 MGHRA and CDR2 YSYEKL. This CDR3 is built from 17 residues. V shed 3 bases, J shed 0 bases, and the junction held 8 bases outside the gene matches. CDR3 sequence reads: CASSHILAGLSTDTQYF. DNA of the CDR3: TGCGCCAGCAGCCACATCCTAGCGGGCCTTAGCACAGATACGCAGTATTTT.

The V gene is TRBV2, the J gene TRBJ2-1; 7 nucleotides line up with TRBD2. The CDR3 runs to 15 residues. V was clipped by 3 bases and J by 4 bases; unmatched bases: 6. Germline V gene lookup returns CDR1 SNHLY and CDR2 FYNNEI. Here the CDR3 DNA reads TGTGCCAGCAGTGACAGGACTAGAATATACAATGAGCAGTTCTTC. Its protein is CASSDRTRIYNEQFF.

The rearrangement joins TRBV7-2 to TRBJ2-7; 7 bases fit TRBD2. Germline trimming cut 3 bases from V and 2 bases from J; bases unmatched to any gene: 10. Per germline, CDR1 SGHTA and CDR2 FQGNSA. There are 16 residues in the CDR3. CDR3 sequence reads: CASSFKESSGPYEQYF. As DNA, the CDR3 is TGTGCCAGCAGCTTTAAGGAGTCTAGCGGACCCTACGAGCAGTACTTC. Based on the CDR3 plus reference TRBV7-2 and TRBJ2-7, the full variable domain is GAGVSQSPSNKVTEKGKDVELRCDPISGHTALYWYRQSLGQGLEFLIYFQGNSAPDKSGLPSDRFSAERTGGSVSTLTIQRTQQEDSAVYLCASSFKESSGPYEQYFGPGTRLTVT.

The chain couples TRBV18 to TRBJ2-1; maybe TRBD2 (6 bases). V was cut by 3 bases and J by 2 bases, with 14 bases left in between. CDR1 is KGHSH and CDR2 is LQKENI in the germline V gene. The CDR3 consists of 16 residues. The CDR3 protein is CASSPGSGLPYNEQFF. The DNA of the CDR3 is TGTGCCAGCTCACCGGGGTCTGGACTACCCTACAATGAGCAGTTCTTC.

This sequence joins TRBV10-2 and TRBJ2-1; 12 bases align to TRBD2. This CDR3 has 15 residues. Germline V CDR1 and CDR2: WSHSY, SAAADI. V gave up 8 bases and J gave up 0 bases; unmatched junction bases: 2. The CDR3 bases are TGCGCCAGCCAGACTAGCGGGAGCTCCTACAATGAGCAGTTCTTC. Protein product: CASQTSGSSYNEQFF.

The V and J genes are TRBV2 and TRBJ2-7, with 8 nucleotides matching TRBD1. V lost 7 bases and J lost 3; bases outside the gene matches: 11. This CDR3 is 15 amino acids long. Germline values: CDR1 SNHLY, CDR2 FYNNEI. Here the CDR3 DNA reads TGTGCCAGCACCCAGGGGGCAGGGTCCCACTACGAGCAGTACTTC. This sequence encodes CASTQGAGSHYEQYF.

V gene TRBV3-1 (or the pseudogene TRBV3-2) combines with J gene TRBJ1-1; TRBD1 aligns across 7 bases. This CDR3 has 13 amino acids. In germline, CDR1 is LGHDT, CDR2 YNNKEL (reference sequence). V gave up 6 bases and J gave up 7 bases; unmatched junction bases: 8. CDR3 DNA sequence: TGTGCCAGCAGGAACAGGGGACGGAATGAAGCTTTCTTT. Amino acids: CASRNRGRNEAFF.